This T cell receptor (beta chain) is from a study of blood T cell repertoires in COVID-19. Overall study: Samples representing acute and convalescent COVID-19 were sourced from the United States, Italy and Spain. PBMCs, B-cell-depleted T cells, or T cells provided the cDNA or gDNA that made up the material.

In the source study's methods: Nucleated cell counts were estimated from reference gene primer amplification. Sequencing was performed with immunoSEQ multiplex PCR; in TCRdb, only in-frame clones are kept and a portion is missing. V, J and clone size are taken as reported in that table, and D and trimming were inferred from the DNA itself. The sample yields hundreds of thousands of clones, approximately 90% seen once. Trimming cost V 5 bases and J 1 base, with 7 bases left between them. The CDR3 runs to 13 residues. The specimen sequenced was peripheral blood. The receptor was derived from a woman aged 45-65 years with active or convalescent COVID-19. The chain recombines TRBV12-3 or TRBV12-4 with TRBJ2-3; D is ambiguous. The CDR3 DNA sequence: TGTGCCAGCAGTATCGGAGGCACAGATACGCAGTATTTT. Translation gives CASSIGGTDTQYF.